The 8 T cell receptor beta chains below all came from one sample that was sequenced in a study of shared clonotypes between healthy human individuals. Repertoires were generated with immunoSEQ multiplex PCR, while TCRdb's copy carries only in-frame clones and drops some. The repertoire holds 450,000 to 650,000 clones, with roughly 79% as singletons. The source material was PBMCs. These receptor sequences come from a woman aged 40 to 50 in good health. Some clones in this sample may be carry-over from other donors' samples.

The rearrangement links TRBV11-2 to TRBJ2-2; 7 positions agree with TRBD2. The V gene end was trimmed by 0 bases and the J gene end by 7 bases; junction bases not matched to a gene: 8. Per germline, CDR1 SGHAT and CDR2 FQNNGV. The CDR3 loop spans 16 amino acids. The CDR3 is CASSLDRASGGGELFF. The CDR3 region has the DNA TGTGCCAGCAGCTTAGATCGGGCTAGCGGTGGCGGGGAGCTGTTTTTT.

The chain uses TRBV28 and TRBJ2-7, with 12 bases that match TRBD2. The germline V gene encodes CDR1 MDHEN and CDR2 SYDVKM. After removal of 2 bases from V and 7 bases from J, the junction contained 6 bases not matched to a gene. The CDR3 has 15 residues. For the CDR3, the DNA is TGTGCCAGCAGTTTAAATCCGGGACTAGCGGGTGAGCAGTACTTC. Its translation: CASSLNPGLAGEQYF.

The V and J genes are TRBV4-3 and TRBJ2-7; D not resolved. The CDR3 has 13 amino acids. The V gene's germline CDR1 is LGHNA and CDR2 YSLEER. V was cut by 0 bases and J by 2 bases, with 5 bases left in between. The CDR3 loop reads CASSQDLPYEQYF. The CDR3 coding sequence is TGCGCCAGCAGCCAAGACCTACCCTACGAGCAGTACTTC.

The rearrangement joins TRBV7-3 to TRBJ2-6; D gene uncertain. The germline V gene has CDR1 SGHTA and CDR2 FQGTGA. Trimming left V 5 bases short and J 1 base short, with 12 bases between. The CDR3 is 16 amino acids. As DNA, the CDR3 is TGTGCCAGCAGCCCCCTTTCGAAATCTGGGGCCAACGTCCTGACTTTC. The encoded protein is CASSPLSKSGANVLTF.

This chain joins TRBV2 and TRBJ2-7, with a weak D call TRBD1 (5 bases). This CDR3 contains 13 residues. V lost 11 bases and J 4 bases, leaving 18 bases between the germline ends. Per the germline V gene, CDR1 is SNHLY and CDR2 is FYNNEI. CDR3 nucleotide sequence: TGTGCCGGTCGACAGCTAGACCTGTACGAGCAGTACTTC. As protein: CAGRQLDLYEQYF.

This chain joins TRBV9 and TRBJ2-4; D is perhaps TRBD2 (6 bases). Germline CDR1 SGDLS, CDR2 YYNGEE. The CDR3 totals 15 residues. Trimming took 0 bases from V and 5 from J, leaving 12 bases between them. CDR3 residues: CASSVVGTPENIQYF. CDR3 DNA: TGTGCCAGCAGCGTAGTTGGGACTCCCGAAAACATTCAGTACTTC. The full variable domain, its missing parts supplied by reference TRBV9 and TRBJ2-4, is DSGVTQTPKHLITATGQRVTLRCSPRSGDLSVYWYQQSLDQGLQFLIQYYNGEERAKGNILERFSAQQFPDLHSELNLSSLELGDSALYFCASSVVGTPENIQYFGAGTRLSVL.

The chain recombines TRBV5-5 with TRBJ2-7; D gene ambiguous. The CDR3 consists of 14 residues. Trimming took 5 bases from V and 3 from J, leaving 15 bases between them. Germline CDR1 SGHKS, CDR2 YYEKEE (reference sequence). Here the CDR3 DNA reads TGTGCCAGCAGTACGACAAGAACTAACTACGAGCAGTACTTC. Amino acid sequence: CASSTTRTNYEQYF.

This clone has a count of ten or more. The chain has TRBV7-8 and TRBJ2-3; 7 nucleotides agree with TRBD1. CDR3 length: 13 amino acids. Germline loops: CDR1 SGHVS, CDR2 FQNEAQ. V shed 2 bases and J 6 bases; nucleotides not matched to a gene: 2. CDR3 loop: CASSLSRGDTQYF. The CDR3, as DNA: TGTGCCAGCAGCTTATCCAGGGGGGATACGCAGTATTTT. The full variable domain, its missing parts supplied by reference TRBV7-8 and TRBJ2-3, is GAGVSQSPRYKVAKRGQDVALRCDPISGHVSLFWYQQALGQGPEFLTYFQNEAQLDKSGLPSDRFFAERPEGSVSTLKIQRTQQEDSAVYLCASSLSRGDTQYFGPGTRLTVL.